This is a list of T cell receptor beta chains from one sample in a study of blood T cells in healthy people across ages. TCRdb re-analysed the 5' RACE reads in MiXCR, keeping a single row per CDR3 protein. The sample yields about 760,000 distinct CDR3 sequences, around 25% seen once. The same specimen was also included in a second study, on T cells of mothers and their children.

The specimen was blood. The receptors were sampled from a boy between 5 and 17 years old in good health. CDR3s include the opening cysteine and the closing phenylalanine or tryptophan. Fields, in order: clone size, V gene, J gene, D gene, CDR3 protein, CDR3 DNA. D genes are given only for firm matches. A clone size is listed for some rows: how often the clone was seen (once, few, many), or a class if it is expanded.

-,TRBV5-4,TRBJ2-7,-,CASSLEGHYEQYF,TGTGCCAGCAGCTTGGAGGGACACTACGAGCAGTACTTC
few,TRBV6-2/TRBV6-3,TRBJ2-1,TRBD1,CASSRGQGAYNEQFF,TGTGCCAGCAGCAGGGGACAGGGGGCTTACAATGAGCAGTTCTTC
-,TRBV18,TRBJ2-1,-,CASSQNNNEQFF,TGTGCCAGCTCCCAGAATAACAATGAGCAGTTCTTC
-,TRBV20-1,TRBJ2-7,TRBD1,CSTKTGGSYEQYF,TGCAGTACCAAAACAGGGGGCTCCTACGAGCAGTACTTC
-,TRBV20-1,TRBJ1-1,-,CSAVPGGNTEAFF,TGCAGTGCCGTCCCGGGGGGGAACACTGAAGCTTTCTTT
-,TRBV7-7,TRBJ2-1,-,CASSLDRDYEQFF,TGTGCTAGCAGCTTAGATAGGGATTATGAGCAGTTCTTC
-,TRBV29-1,TRBJ2-5,-,CSVESSKETQYF,TGCAGCGTTGAGTCGAGTAAAGAGACCCAGTACTTC
many,TRBV25-1,TRBJ2-7,-,CASSRGATYEQYF,TGTGCCAGCAGTCGAGGGGCCACCTACGAGCAGTACTTC
few,TRBV10-3,TRBJ2-5,TRBD2,CAISENPGLAGGRQETQYF,TGTGCCATCAGTGAGAACCCCGGACTAGCGGGAGGGCGACAGGAGACCCAGTACTTC
few,TRBV12-5,TRBJ2-5,TRBD2,CASGLGLAEETQYF,TGTGCTAGTGGTTTGGGACTAGCGGAAGAGACCCAGTACTTC
few,TRBV28,TRBJ1-1,-,CASSYRGQLNTEAFF,TGTGCCAGCAGTTATCGAGGACAGCTGAACACTGAAGCTTTCTTT
few,TRBV20-1,TRBJ2-3,TRBD2,CSARSGRSYTDTQYF,TGCAGTGCTAGAAGCGGGAGGTCCTACACAGATACGCAGTATTTT
few,TRBV7-2,TRBJ2-5,TRBD2,CASSSAGGKETQYF,TGTGCCAGCAGCTCCGCGGGGGGGAAAGAGACCCAGTACTTC
-,TRBV29-1,TRBJ2-4,-,CSVEGSGFKNIQYF,TGCAGCGTTGAAGGGTCCGGGTTCAAAAACATTCAGTACTTC
few,TRBV11-2,TRBJ2-7,-,CASSLVVGRDEQYF,TGTGCCAGCAGCTTAGTTGTAGGAAGAGACGAGCAGTACTTC
few,TRBV18,TRBJ1-1,-,CASSPLDREAEAFF,TGTGCCAGCTCACCACTCGACAGAGAGGCTGAAGCTTTCTTT
-,TRBV19,TRBJ2-1,TRBD2,CASSIGAGGPNEQFF,TGTGCCAGTAGTATTGGGGCGGGAGGGCCGAATGAGCAGTTCTTC
-,TRBV29-1,TRBJ1-2,TRBD1,CSVLRSGGPYGYTF,TGCAGCGTTTTGCGATCAGGGGGACCCTATGGCTACACCTTC
few,TRBV7-6,TRBJ2-5,TRBD1,CASTQPTGEGETQYF,TGTGCCAGCACCCAACCTACAGGGGAAGGAGAGACCCAGTACTTC
few,TRBV5-1,TRBJ1-1,-,CASSLGTTGSGEAFF,TGCGCCAGCAGCTTGGGGACTACAGGGTCGGGTGAAGCTTTCTTT
few,TRBV24-1,TRBJ2-3,TRBD1,CATSDGGRQGGRSADTQYF,TGTGCCACCAGTGATGGCGGGCGACAGGGCGGCAGATCGGCAGATACGCAGTATTTT
few,TRBV7-2,TRBJ2-1,-,CASSHSPRSSYNEQFF,TGTGCCAGCAGCCATTCTCCGAGGAGCTCCTACAATGAGCAGTTCTTC
few,TRBV29-1,TRBJ2-7,-,CSAAQDDSYEQYF,TGCAGCGCTGCACAGGATGACTCCTACGAGCAGTACTTC
-,TRBV29-1,TRBJ2-5,TRBD2,CSVELAGRETQYF,TGCAGCGTCGAACTAGCGGGCCGGGAGACCCAGTACTTC
-,TRBV5-1,TRBJ2-7,TRBD2,CATALWTSGSVHEQYF,TGCGCCACCGCGTTATGGACTAGCGGGAGCGTCCACGAGCAGTACTTC
few,TRBV12-3/TRBV12-4,TRBJ1-1,-,CASSYSGWAFF,TGTGCCAGCAGTTACTCGGGGTGGGCTTTCTTT
-,TRBV3-1,TRBJ2-1,-,CASSRRAPNEQFF,TGTGCTAGCAGCCGCCGGGCCCCTAATGAGCAGTTCTTC
few,TRBV18,TRBJ2-1,-,CASSPEPQASWQFF,TGTGCCAGCTCACCCGAACCCCAGGCTTCGTGGCAGTTCTTC
-,TRBV7-2,TRBJ2-7,TRBD2,CASSLHGLAGTDEQYF,TGTGCCAGCAGCTTACACGGACTAGCGGGGACGGACGAGCAGTACTTC
-,TRBV6-2/TRBV6-3,TRBJ2-7,-,CASSYSKDSSYEQYF,TGTGCCAGCAGTTACTCGAAGGACAGCTCCTACGAGCAGTACTTC
few,TRBV29-1,TRBJ2-1,TRBD2,CSVELAGGSNEQFF,TGCAGCGTTGAACTGGCGGGAGGGTCGAATGAGCAGTTCTTC
-,TRBV7-2,TRBJ2-1,-,CASSYQRQAPWNEQFF,TGTGCCAGCAGCTACCAAAGACAGGCCCCCTGGAATGAGCAGTTCTTC
-,TRBV20-1,TRBJ1-2,TRBD1,CSAPTISTGRYGYTF,TGCAGTGCTCCGACTATTTCGACAGGGAGGTATGGCTACACCTTC
few,TRBV7-9,TRBJ2-3,-,CASSPGWEADTQYF,TGTGCCAGTTCCCCGGGTTGGGAGGCAGATACGCAGTATTTT
few,TRBV5-1,TRBJ2-7,-,CASSYDIGGEQYF,TGCGCCAGCAGTTACGACATCGGTGGCGAGCAGTACTTC
few,TRBV7-9,TRBJ2-1,TRBD2,CASSSVREGLVYEQFF,TGTGCCAGCAGCTCCGTTCGGGAGGGCCTCGTCTATGAGCAGTTCTTC
-,TRBV11-3,TRBJ2-1,-,CASTTGPRIDEQFF,TGTGCCAGCACTACAGGACCTAGGATCGATGAGCAGTTCTTC
-,TRBV11-2,TRBJ2-1,-,CASSSVEGNHNEQFF,TGTGCCAGCAGCTCGGTAGAGGGGAATCATAATGAGCAGTTCTTC
few,TRBV20-1,TRBJ2-3,-,CSARAFGGVFSDTQYF,TGCAGTGCTAGAGCTTTCGGGGGAGTTTTCTCAGATACGCAGTATTTT
few,TRBV12-3/TRBV12-4,TRBJ2-7,TRBD1,CASRRTGDNEQYF,TGTGCCAGCAGGAGGACAGGGGACAACGAGCAGTACTTC
-,TRBV20-1,TRBJ2-7,-,CSARGQYF,TGCAGTGCTAGGGGGCAGTACTTC
-,TRBV12-3/TRBV12-4,TRBJ1-2,TRBD1,CASSRQGTNYGYTF,TGTGCCAGCAGTCGACAGGGAACTAACTATGGCTACACCTTC
few,TRBV28,TRBJ2-7,-,CASSGLSSPYEQYF,TGTGCCAGCTCGGGACTCTCATCCCCCTACGAGCAGTACTTC
-,TRBV6-5,TRBJ2-5,TRBD1,CASSYSNRGFQETQYF,TGTGCCAGCAGTTACTCAAACAGGGGGTTCCAGGAGACCCAGTACTTC
few,TRBV2,TRBJ1-6,TRBD1,CASNIDRDSFKIDSPLHF,TGTGCCAGCAACATCGACAGGGACTCATTTAAAATTGATTCGCCCCTCCACTTT
-,TRBV5-1,TRBJ1-2,-,CASSQDGSYGYTF,TGCGCCAGCAGCCAGGACGGATCATATGGCTACACCTTC
-,TRBV12-3/TRBV12-4,TRBJ2-3,TRBD2,CASSWTSGGDSQYF,TGTGCCAGCAGTTGGACTAGCGGGGGGGACTCGCAGTATTTT
-,TRBV5-1,TRBJ1-5,-,CASSLLGSPDQPQHF,TGCGCCAGCAGCTTGCTGGGCAGTCCCGATCAGCCCCAGCATTTT
-,TRBV3-1,TRBJ2-7,TRBD1,CASSLEAGTAYEQYF,TGTGCCAGCAGCCTAGAAGCCGGGACAGCCTACGAGCAGTACTTC
-,TRBV6-5,TRBJ1-2,-,CASRTGGHGYTF,TGTGCCAGCAGGACGGGGGGGCATGGCTACACCTTC
-,TRBV29-1,TRBJ2-7,-,CSVVGGLSYEQYF,TGCAGCGTTGTGGGGGGATTGAGCTACGAGCAGTACTTC
-,TRBV9,TRBJ2-2,-,CASSVSRGTGELFF,TGTGCCAGCAGCGTAAGCAGGGGCACCGGGGAGCTGTTTTTT
few,TRBV2,TRBJ2-5,TRBD2,CATGLAVPETQYF,TGTGCCACGGGACTAGCAGTTCCAGAGACCCAGTACTTC
few,TRBV28,TRBJ2-7,-,CASSLWPTGEQYF,TGTGCCAGCAGTTTATGGCCCACGGGGGAGCAGTACTTC
-,TRBV7-2,TRBJ2-4,-,CASSLPTNSKNIQYF,TGTGCCAGCAGCTTACCGACCAATTCCAAAAACATTCAGTACTTC
-,TRBV19,TRBJ2-4,-,CASSPSDGSKNIQYF,TGTGCCAGTAGTCCCTCGGACGGGAGCAAAAACATTCAGTACTTC
few,TRBV9,TRBJ2-3,-,CASSVVGADTQYF,TGTGCCAGCAGCGTAGTAGGGGCAGATACGCAGTATTTT
few,TRBV3-1,TRBJ1-4,-,CASSQDGATNEKLFF,TGTGCCAGCAGCCAAGACGGTGCAACTAATGAAAAACTGTTTTTT
-,TRBV27,TRBJ1-6,-,CASSLYSSYNSPLHF,TGTGCCAGCAGTTTGTATAGCTCCTATAATTCACCCCTCCACTTT
few,TRBV6-1,TRBJ2-5,-,CTSSKTTSSETQYF,TGTACCAGCAGTAAGACTACTAGTTCGGAGACCCAGTACTTC